A selection of T cell receptor beta chains follows, all from one sample in a study of regulatory T cells in long-lasting Graves disease. Each CDR3 protein gets one entry after TCRdb re-called the multiplex PCR reads with MiXCR. This table holds roughly 220,000 distinct CDR3 sequences, about 18% found once. Sequenced here: peripheral blood mononuclear cells (PBMCs), sampled at new diagnosis, from a patient treated with antithyroid drugs. The receptors originated from a female donor with Graves disease. Each CDR3 is given with its conserved first and last residue. The order of the fields is J gene, clone size, V gene, D gene, CDR3 protein, CDR3 DNA. D genes are given only for firm matches. A row's size may be missing; if present it is once, few, many or a size class.

TRBJ1-6 | many | TRBV12-3/TRBV12-4 | NA | CASSQTGGDSPLHF | TGTGCCAGCAGTCAGACAGGAGGTGATTCACCCCTCCACTTT
TRBJ1-2 | NA | TRBV11-3 | NA | CASSLPRRGAFNYGYTF | TGTGCCAGCAGCCTACCCCGTCGGGGGGCATTTAACTATGGCTACACCTTC
TRBJ2-7 | many | TRBV5-6 | NA | CASSFLATYEQYF | TGTGCCAGCAGCTTTCTAGCCACCTACGAGCAGTACTTC
TRBJ1-5 | few | TRBV20-1 | NA | CSALTGAIGNQPQHF | TGCAGTGCTCTTACGGGGGCTATAGGCAATCAGCCCCAGCATTTT
TRBJ2-3 | many | TRBV2 | NA | CASTRSDTQYF | TGTGCCAGCACCCGGTCGGATACGCAGTATTTT
TRBJ1-2 | NA | TRBV6-2/TRBV6-3 | NA | CASTPAGSQTWDGYTF | TGTGCCAGCACCCCAGCGGGTTCACAAACGTGGGATGGCTACACCTTC
TRBJ2-1 | many | TRBV11-3 | NA | CASSHRSAKGNEQFF | TGTGCCAGCAGCCACCGCTCGGCCAAGGGGAATGAGCAGTTCTTC
TRBJ1-6 | many | TRBV2 | TRBD1 | CASSGQGNSPLHF | TGTGCCAGCAGTGGACAGGGCAATTCACCCCTCCACTTT
TRBJ2-7 | many | TRBV27 | NA | CASSLSRGQRLGEQYF | TGTGCCAGCAGTTTATCCAGGGGTCAACGGTTGGGGGAGCAGTACTTC
TRBJ1-3 | many | TRBV18 | NA | CASSLSRTPASGNTIYF | TGTGCCAGCTCACTATCCCGGACACCCGCCTCTGGAAACACCATATATTTT
TRBJ2-3 | many | TRBV19 | NA | CASSIPNLADTQYF | TGTGCCAGTAGTATACCTAACCTGGCAGATACGCAGTATTTT
TRBJ1-1 | few | TRBV19 | NA | CASSIGGENTEAFF | TGTGCCAGTAGTATAGGAGGGGAGAACACTGAAGCTTTCTTT
TRBJ2-3 | few | TRBV24-1 | NA | CATSDFYPTDTQYF | TGTGCCACCAGTGATTTTTACCCCACAGATACGCAGTATTTT
TRBJ2-1 | many | TRBV19 | TRBD2 | CASTSTSGRAGDYNEQFF | TGTGCCAGTACCTCGACTAGCGGGAGGGCCGGGGACTACAATGAGCAGTTCTTC
TRBJ2-1 | hyperexpanded | TRBV7-9 | TRBD2 | CATQSSGRFGNEQFF | TGTGCCACCCAGTCCAGCGGGAGGTTTGGGAATGAGCAGTTCTTC
TRBJ1-2 | NA | TRBV28 | NA | CASREGGSNGYTF | TGTGCCAGCAGAGAGGGGGGTTCCAATGGCTACACCTTC
TRBJ1-4 | many | TRBV15 | NA | CATSAARYEKLFF | TGTGCCACCAGCGCAGCCAGATATGAAAAACTGTTTTTT
TRBJ2-1 | many | TRBV20-1 | NA | CSARGKLSHEQFF | TGCAGTGCCCGAGGGAAGCTCTCCCATGAGCAGTTCTTC
TRBJ2-3 | many | TRBV11-2 | NA | CASSFGGRDFADTQYF | TGTGCCAGCAGCTTTGGGGGCCGAGATTTTGCAGATACGCAGTATTTT
TRBJ2-7 | many | TRBV19 | TRBD2 | CASCSGKGYEQYF | TGTGCCAGTTGTAGCGGGAAGGGATACGAGCAGTACTTC
TRBJ2-2 | many | TRBV9 | NA | CASSVDLASTGELFF | TGTGCCAGCAGCGTGGACCTAGCGTCCACCGGGGAGCTGTTTTTT
TRBJ2-4 | many | TRBV3-1 | TRBD1 | CASSQIQGTLAKNIQYF | TGTGCCAGCAGCCAAATACAGGGGACGCTAGCCAAAAACATTCAGTACTTC
TRBJ1-2 | few | TRBV20-1 | NA | CSAKPPRGYGYTF | TGCAGTGCTAAGCCTCCAAGAGGGTATGGCTACACCTTC
TRBJ2-7 | few | TRBV6-1 | NA | CASRIEGRSYEQYF | TGTGCCAGCAGGATAGAAGGGCGCTCCTACGAGCAGTACTTC
TRBJ2-3 | many | TRBV9 | TRBD2 | CASSGDLSGSSDTQYF | TGTGCCAGCAGCGGGGACCTTAGCGGGAGCTCAGATACGCAGTATTTT
TRBJ2-7 | many | TRBV10-3 | NA | CAISEFRVGGLYEQYF | TGTGCCATCAGTGAGTTCCGAGTGGGGGGCCTATACGAGCAGTACTTC